Reported below is one T cell receptor beta chain. These data are taken from a study of OX40 agonist ivuxolimab in advanced cancers. Germline V gives CDR1 LNHDA, CDR2 SQIVND (reference sequence). The CDR3 covers 17 residues. V shed 5 bases and J 0 bases; nucleotides not matched to a gene: 9. Method: immunoSEQ multiplex PCR; TCRdb's copy keeps in-frame clones and lacks some. The data show under 65,000 clones, approximately 90% seen once. The sequence was obtained from an adult with an advanced solid tumor such as melanoma, head and neck, liver or kidney cancer. Specimen: CD4+ or CD8+ T cells sorted from blood, collected in a trial of the OX40 agonist ivuxolimab. The chain is built from TRBV19 and TRBJ1-5, with 8 bases that match TRBD1. The CDR3 nucleotides are TGTGCCAGTAGTCCGGGGACAGGAGATAATAGCAATCAGCCCCAGCATTTT. It codes for CASSPGTGDNSNQPQHF.